What follows are 20 T cell receptor beta chains derived from one specimen sequenced in a study of beta chain features in type 1 diabetes. TCRB transcripts that were expressed got sequenced, as all of the isolated RNA had been reverse transcribed. Some clones are missing from TCRdb's copy, which holds only in-frame ones; the method was immunoSEQ multiplex PCR. This repertoire shows 300,000 to 350,000 clones, about 15% found once; its top ten account for around 7%. The sample comprised central memory CD4+ T cells from blood. These TCRs come from a man aged 25-40 years in good health.

This clone was counted only a few times. This sequence joins TRBV7-9 and TRBJ2-3; TRBD2 matches at 7 bases. This CDR3 comprises 15 residues. CDR1 is SEHNR and CDR2 is FQNEAQ in the germline V gene (reference sequence). Unmatched junction bases numbered 11, after V lost 5 bases and J lost 6 bases. The CDR3 loop is CASSPGPGGGDTQYF. In nucleotides, the CDR3 is TGTGCCAGCAGCCCCGGGCCGGGGGGTGGTGATACGCAGTATTTT.

This chain joins TRBV18 and TRBJ2-1, with 7 bases identical to TRBD1. The CDR3 spans 16 residues. With 0 bases clipped from V and 6 bases from J, the junction kept 8 bases outside the gene matches. In germline, CDR1 is KGHSH, CDR2 LQKENI. The CDR3 loop is CASSPPTGAYSNEQFF. Here the CDR3 DNA reads TGTGCCAGCTCACCACCTACAGGGGCCTATTCCAATGAGCAGTTCTTC.

This clone was recorded many times. The chain recombines TRBV7-2 with TRBJ2-3, with D perhaps matching TRBD1 or TRBD2 (6 bases each). Germline values: CDR1 SGHTA, CDR2 FQGNSA. Trimming removed 4 bases from V and 0 bases from J, with 11 bases in between. The CDR3 consists of 15 residues. The CDR3 loop is CASSSGGPSTDTQYF. The CDR3 bases are TGTGCCAGCAGCTCTGGGGGGCCTAGCACAGATACGCAGTATTTT.

The chain employs TRBV6-5 and TRBJ2-3; TRBD2 might be the D (5 bases). The CDR3 spans 14 residues. Trimming left V 7 bases short and J 2 bases short, with 13 bases between. The germline gives CDR1 MNHEY, CDR2 SVGAGI. CDR3: CASKEGAPTDTQYF. The CDR3 DNA follows: TGTGCCAGCAAAGAGGGTGCTCCCACAGATACGCAGTATTTT.

Points on this clone: Relative to the germline gene, one junction end is altered; a read error may explain this. The gene calls are TRBV7-3 and TRBJ1-5; D not certain. Germline CDR1 reads SGHTA; CDR2 reads FQGTGA. This CDR3 region has 13 residues. The DNA for the CDR3 is TGTGCCAACAGCTTAACGGGCGATCAGCCCCAGCATTTT. Translated: CANSLTGDQPQHF. The full variable domain, rest sourced from reference TRBV7-3 and TRBJ1-5, is GAGVSQTPSNKVTEKGKYVELRCDPISGHTALYWYRQSLGQGPEFLIYFQGTGAADDSGLPNDRFFAVRPEGSVSTLKIQRTERGDSAVYLCANSLTGDQPQHFGDGTRLSIL.

This clone has just a few counts. V is TRBV5-4 and J is TRBJ2-1; TRBD1 or TRBD2 may be the D gene (5 bases each). The V end lost 4 bases, the J end lost 2 bases, and 13 bases lay between the germline ends. CDR1 SGHNT and CDR2 YYREEE come from the germline V gene (reference sequence). The CDR3 consists of 15 residues. CDR3 amino acids: CASSRDGGAYNEQFF. The CDR3, as DNA: TGTGCCAGCAGCCGGGACGGCGGAGCCTACAATGAGCAGTTCTTC.

This clone came up a few times. V is TRBV11-2 and J is TRBJ2-6; no clear D gene. The V gene's germline CDR1 is SGHAT and CDR2 FQNNGV. Trimming removed 2 bases at V and 3 bases at J, with 2 bases between. This CDR3 region has 13 residues. The CDR3 region is CASSLSGANVLTF. The DNA of the CDR3 is TGTGCCAGCAGCTTAAGTGGGGCCAACGTCCTGACTTTC.

This clone was detected only a few times. The chain links TRBV19 to TRBJ2-2; possibly TRBD2 for D (6 bases). Germline-derived CDR1 and CDR2 are LNHDA and SQIVND (reference sequence). This CDR3 region has 16 residues. Deletions cut 3 bases from V and 1 base from J, with 12 bases between. In DNA form, the CDR3 reads TGTGCCAGTAGTATGTGGTCGGGAGTGAACACCGGGGAGCTGTTTTTT. Protein product: CASSMWSGVNTGELFF. Variable domain in full (rest from reference TRBV19 and TRBJ2-2): DGGITQSPKYLFRKEGQNVTLSCEQNLNHDAMYWYRQDPGQGLRLIYYSQIVNDFQKGDIAEGYSVSREKKESFPLTVTSAQKNPTAFYLCASSMWSGVNTGELFFGEGSRLTVL.

V usage is TRBV19 and J usage is TRBJ1-5, with D unclear. CDR1 and CDR2 from the germline V gene are LNHDA and SQIVND (reference sequence). The CDR3 spans 15 residues. The germline V and J ends were trimmed by 3 bases and 0 bases, with 9 bases remaining between them. CDR3 sequence reads: CASSILVNSNQPQHF. In nucleotides, the CDR3 is TGTGCCAGTAGTATCCTCGTGAATAGCAATCAGCCCCAGCATTTT.

This clone was picked up a small number of times. This sample includes further DNA sequences coding for the same CDR3. The chain uses TRBV10-2 and TRBJ1-5, with 7 bases identical to TRBD1. V was clipped by 6 bases and J by 2 bases; unmatched bases: 1. Per germline, CDR1 WSHSY and CDR2 SAAADI. The CDR3 is made up of 13 amino acids. CDR3 amino acids: CASSGQGNQPQHF. CDR3 in DNA: TGCGCCAGCAGCGGACAGGGCAATCAGCCCCAGCATTTT.

The chain has TRBV20-1 and TRBJ2-1; D remains ambiguous. V was clipped by 6 bases and J by 10 bases, with 13 bases between them. The CDR3 has 11 amino acids. Germline values: CDR1 DFQATT, CDR2 SNEGSKA (reference sequence). The CDR3 DNA sequence: TGCAGTGCCATAAAGGGTCGAGAGCAGTTCTTC. Translating it yields CSAIKGREQFF.

The V call is TRBV6-1, the J call TRBJ1-4, with 9 bases that match TRBD1. CDR1 MNHNS and CDR2 SASEGT come from the germline V gene. The CDR3 covers 14 residues. V lost 6 bases and J lost 12; bases outside the gene matches: 11. The CDR3 here is CASRRDRAIGELFF. Here the CDR3 DNA reads TGTGCCAGCAGGAGGGACAGGGCCATAGGGGAACTGTTTTTT.

This rearrangement joins TRBV6-1 to TRBJ1-1, with D possibly matching TRBD1 (6 bases). The germline V gene encodes CDR1 MNHNS and CDR2 SASEGT. The CDR3 loop spans 11 amino acids. Trimming shortened V by 10 bases and J by 7 bases, and 13 bases separated the two germline ends. The CDR3 nucleotides read TGTGCCACCCTATTCAGGGGTGAAGCTTTCTTT. Its protein product is CATLFRGEAFF.

This clone has a count of ten or more. This chain uses TRBV6-1 with TRBJ2-7, with 10 bases matching TRBD2. The V and J ends lost 5 bases and 4 bases, in that order; junction bases with no gene match: 5. CDR3 size: 14 residues. From germline, CDR1 is MNHNS and CDR2 SASEGT. The CDR3 DNA sequence: TGTGCCAGCAGTATTACTAGCGGGATATACGAGCAGTACGTC. Translation: CASSITSGIYEQYV.

This clone was counted only a few times. The V gene is TRBV2, the J gene TRBJ2-1; D perhaps matches TRBD2 (7 bases). This CDR3 comprises 17 residues. In germline, CDR1 is SNHLY, CDR2 FYNNEI. V lost 9 bases and J lost 7, with 28 bases in between. DNA of the CDR3: TGTGCCAGGCGGCGGGACCTTCGGGGGGCAAATGAGAATGAGCAGTTCTTC. This gives the protein CARRRDLRGANENEQFF.

The chain employs TRBV7-2 and TRBJ2-2, with D possibly TRBD1 on 5 matching bases. Per germline, CDR1 SGHTA and CDR2 FQGNSA. V lost 7 bases and J lost 2, with 8 bases in between. The CDR3 runs to 13 residues. The CDR3 sequence is CASMGLNTGELFF. The CDR3 DNA reads TGTGCCAGCATGGGGCTTAACACCGGGGAGCTGTTTTTT.

V is TRBV5-4 and J is TRBJ2-3; 8 bases fit TRBD2. Per germline, CDR1 SGHNT and CDR2 YYREEE (reference sequence). V dropped 4 bases and J dropped 3; count of bases not matched to a gene: 10. The CDR3 runs 16 residues. In DNA, the CDR3 is TGTGCCAGCAGCCCCCGAGCTAGCGGGTTTACAGATACGCAGTATTTT. Its translation is CASSPRASGFTDTQYF.

CDR3: CASGSPQTGRMGTQYF. The DNA for the CDR3 is TGTGCTAGTGGTTCGCCCCAGACAGGAAGAATGGGGACCCAGTACTTC. The chain employs TRBV12-5 and TRBJ2-5; D may be TRBD1 (6 bases). Germline lookup yields CDR1 LGHNT and CDR2 FRNRAP. Deletions cut 4 bases from V and 7 bases from J, with 22 bases between. CDR3 length equals 16 residues.

V is TRBV11-2 and J is TRBJ2-5; D is undetermined. Germline V CDR1 and CDR2: SGHAT, FQNNGV. The CDR3 has 13 amino acids. V lost 5 bases to trimming and J lost 1 base, with 8 bases between them. CDR3 region: CASSAQRQETQYF. Here the CDR3 DNA reads TGTGCCAGCAGCGCTCAACGCCAAGAGACCCAGTACTTC.

The genes are TRBV30 and TRBJ2-5; TRBD1 aligns across 8 bases. This CDR3 region has 14 residues. The germline V gene has CDR1 GTSNPN and CDR2 SVGIG (reference sequence). The V and J ends lost 1 base and 5 bases, in that order; junction bases with no gene match: 6. Written as DNA, the CDR3 is TGTGCCTGGAGTGGGTCAGGGGGCGCGGAGACCCAGTACTTC. It encodes CAWSGSGGAETQYF. The full variable domain, with the rest looked up from reference TRBV30 and TRBJ2-5, is SQTIHQWPATLVQPVGSPLSLECTVEGTSNPNLYWYRQAAGRGLQLLFYSVGIGQISSEVPQNLSASRPQDRQFILSSKKLLLSDSGFYLCAWSGSGGAETQYFGPGTRLLVL.